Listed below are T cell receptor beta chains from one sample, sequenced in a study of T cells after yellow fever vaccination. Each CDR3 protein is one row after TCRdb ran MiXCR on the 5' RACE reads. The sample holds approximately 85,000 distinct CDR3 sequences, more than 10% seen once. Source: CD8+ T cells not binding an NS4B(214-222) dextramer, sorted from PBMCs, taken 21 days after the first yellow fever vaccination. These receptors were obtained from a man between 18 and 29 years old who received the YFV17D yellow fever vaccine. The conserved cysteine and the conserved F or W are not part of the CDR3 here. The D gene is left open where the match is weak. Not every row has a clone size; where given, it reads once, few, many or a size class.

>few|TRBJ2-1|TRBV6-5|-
ASSYSSNTEQF
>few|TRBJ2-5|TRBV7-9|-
ASSYREEGWQETQY
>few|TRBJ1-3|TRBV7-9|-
ATRTQGPSGNTIY
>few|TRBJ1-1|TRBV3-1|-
ASSPAAARGIGTEAF
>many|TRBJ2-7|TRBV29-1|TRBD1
SVDGWDRGDEQY
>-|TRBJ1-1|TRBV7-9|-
ASSYGQEAF
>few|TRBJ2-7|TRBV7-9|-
ASSSGVNEQY
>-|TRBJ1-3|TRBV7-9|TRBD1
ASPHLTGEDTIY
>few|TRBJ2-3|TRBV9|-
ASSVPRARAEDTQY
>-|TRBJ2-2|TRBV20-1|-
SARGTHRASGELF
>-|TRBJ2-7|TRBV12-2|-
ASRQGISYEQY
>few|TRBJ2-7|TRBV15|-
ATSRERLDSYEQY
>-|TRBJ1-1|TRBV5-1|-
ASSLTTGNTEAF
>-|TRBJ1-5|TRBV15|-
ATSRSINQPQH
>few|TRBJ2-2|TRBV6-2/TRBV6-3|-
ASTQSKGWTVGGELF
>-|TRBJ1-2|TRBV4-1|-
AISQDLRGVKANYGYT
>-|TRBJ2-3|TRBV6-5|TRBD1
ASSYRTGNGDTQY
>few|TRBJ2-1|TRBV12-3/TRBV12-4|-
ASRGRGPTSYNEQF
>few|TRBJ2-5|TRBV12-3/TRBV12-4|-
ASSFPGLGETQY
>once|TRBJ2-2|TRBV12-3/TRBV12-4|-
ASRGDTGKLF
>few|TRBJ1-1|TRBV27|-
ASNQGLNTEAF
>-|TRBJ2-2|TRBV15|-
ATSSGGLDTGELF
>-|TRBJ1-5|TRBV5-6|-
ASSLGGANQPQH
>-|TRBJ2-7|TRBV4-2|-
ASGPGLPGGYEQY
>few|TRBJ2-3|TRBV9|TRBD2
ASSATGGGATDTQY
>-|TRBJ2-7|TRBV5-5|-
ASSLIGGTYEQY
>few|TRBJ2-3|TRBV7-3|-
ASSLFRGFTDTQY
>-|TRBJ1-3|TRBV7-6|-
ASSLDFSGSISGNTIY
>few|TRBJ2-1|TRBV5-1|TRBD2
ASSLVASGGQYNEQF
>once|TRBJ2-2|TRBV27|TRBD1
VSSFGQGRTGELF
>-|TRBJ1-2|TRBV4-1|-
ASSQRQVTNYGYT
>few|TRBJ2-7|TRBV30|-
AWSPSYEQY
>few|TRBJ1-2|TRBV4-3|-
ASSQDLGTSYGYT
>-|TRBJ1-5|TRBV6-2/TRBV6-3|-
ASTNRDLQPQH
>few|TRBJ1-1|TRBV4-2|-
ASSQEFRGSAF
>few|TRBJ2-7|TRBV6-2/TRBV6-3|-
ASGLASLPYEQY
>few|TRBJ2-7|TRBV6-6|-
AILSPSGDDGY
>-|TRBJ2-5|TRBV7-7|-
ASSQVGAGSRLQETQY
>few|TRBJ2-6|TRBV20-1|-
SARDPGVNVLT
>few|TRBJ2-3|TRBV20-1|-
SANPSVGYTDTQY
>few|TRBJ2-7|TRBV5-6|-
ASSFGHYPKTYEQY
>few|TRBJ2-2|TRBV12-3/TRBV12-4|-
AWTNTGELF
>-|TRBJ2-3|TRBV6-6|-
ASSYGPSQY
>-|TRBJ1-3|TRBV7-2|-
ASSLGRYSGNTIY
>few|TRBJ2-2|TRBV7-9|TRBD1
ASSLFTGGFTGELF